This record concerns one TCR beta chain sequence. The antigen remains undetermined. The library tagged individual cDNA molecules with unique molecular identifiers. TCRdb reprocessed the RACE reads via MiXCR and lists one record per CDR3 protein. Of a few hundred thousand distinct CDR3 sequences listed, just under 6.5% are singletons. The sample is drawn from a study of human T cells and chemical hapten exposure. Trimming left V 3 bases short and J 0 bases short, with 8 bases between. The CDR3 covers 14 residues. The germline CDR1 and CDR2 sequences are DFQATT and SNEGSKA (reference sequence). Time point defined: patch test 2, 6 weeks after DPC sensitization. Treatment reported: therapeutic diphenylcyclopropenone sensitization with weekly scalp DPC. Broader study findings: The study found expanded TCRs formed significantly more large CDR3 similarity clusters than controls. The number of TCRs over 1 in 1000 frequency stayed unchanged after DPC.

The source was whole blood, collected in connection with sensitization to the hapten diphenylcyclopropenone (DPC). This chain links TRBV20-1 with TRBJ1-4, with D unclear. The sequence derives from a woman aged 18-29 years with alopecia areata. Some clones in this sample may be carry-over from other donors' samples. CDR3 loop: CSASGGATNEKLFF. The CDR3 nucleotides are TGCAGTGCTAGTGGCGGGGCAACTAATGAAAAACTGTTTTTT.